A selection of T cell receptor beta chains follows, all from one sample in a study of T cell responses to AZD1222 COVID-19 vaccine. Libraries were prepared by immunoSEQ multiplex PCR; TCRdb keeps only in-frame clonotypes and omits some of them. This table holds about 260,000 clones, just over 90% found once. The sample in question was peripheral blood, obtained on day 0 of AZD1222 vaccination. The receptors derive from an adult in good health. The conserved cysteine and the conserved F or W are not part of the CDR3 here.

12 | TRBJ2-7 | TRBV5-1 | ASSLAGSRYEQY
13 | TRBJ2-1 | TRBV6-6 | ASTHRVGLYNEQF
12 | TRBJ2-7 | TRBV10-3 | AISESGGPYEQY
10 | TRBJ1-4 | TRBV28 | ASRSPKEKLF
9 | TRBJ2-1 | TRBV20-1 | SERQGNEQF
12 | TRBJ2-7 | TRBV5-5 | ASSSPGGPAGQY
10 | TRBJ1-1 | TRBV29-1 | SVDQGNTEAF
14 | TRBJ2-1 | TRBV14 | ASSLRKGVSYNEQF
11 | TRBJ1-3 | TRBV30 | AWSTGQAGTIY
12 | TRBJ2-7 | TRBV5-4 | ASSAGLARVEQY
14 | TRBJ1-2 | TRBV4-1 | ASSQGATGASRGYT
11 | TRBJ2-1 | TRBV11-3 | ASSSSQGNEQF
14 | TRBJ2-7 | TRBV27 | ASSGGRGTPSYEQY
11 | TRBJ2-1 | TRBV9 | ASSVNYNNEQF
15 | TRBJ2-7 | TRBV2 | ASSGGLAGALRGEQY
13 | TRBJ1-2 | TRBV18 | ASSPVQASGWGYT
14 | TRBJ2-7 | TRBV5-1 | ASSLASGFSSYEQY
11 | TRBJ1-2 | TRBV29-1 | SVAGTGEYGYT
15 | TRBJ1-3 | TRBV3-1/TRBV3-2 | ASSQRRRLVSGNTIY
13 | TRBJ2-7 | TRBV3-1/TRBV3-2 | ASSQVVQGGAEQY
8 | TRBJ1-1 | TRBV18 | ASSGTQAF
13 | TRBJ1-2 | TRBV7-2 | ASSLAGPPNYGYT
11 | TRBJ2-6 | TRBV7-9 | ASSHSGANVLT